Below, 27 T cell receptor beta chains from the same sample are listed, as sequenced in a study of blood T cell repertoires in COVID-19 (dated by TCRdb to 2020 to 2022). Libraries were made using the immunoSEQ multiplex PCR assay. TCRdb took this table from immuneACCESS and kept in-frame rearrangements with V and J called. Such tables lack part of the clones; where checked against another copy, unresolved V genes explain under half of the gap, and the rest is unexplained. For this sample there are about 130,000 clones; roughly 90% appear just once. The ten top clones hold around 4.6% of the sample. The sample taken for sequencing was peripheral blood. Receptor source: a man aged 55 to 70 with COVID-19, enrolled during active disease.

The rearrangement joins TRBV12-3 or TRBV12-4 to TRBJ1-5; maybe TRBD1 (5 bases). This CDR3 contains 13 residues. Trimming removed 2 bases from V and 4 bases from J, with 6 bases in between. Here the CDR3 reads CASSLRQNQPQHF. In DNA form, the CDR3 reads TGTGCCAGCAGTTTAAGACAGAATCAGCCCCAGCATTTT.

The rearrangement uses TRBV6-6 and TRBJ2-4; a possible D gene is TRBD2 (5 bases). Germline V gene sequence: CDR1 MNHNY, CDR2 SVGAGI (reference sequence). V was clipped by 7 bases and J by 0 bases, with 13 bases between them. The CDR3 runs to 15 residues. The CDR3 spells CASKQRDLAKNIQYF. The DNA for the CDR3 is TGTGCCAGCAAACAACGGGATTTAGCCAAAAACATTCAGTACTTC.

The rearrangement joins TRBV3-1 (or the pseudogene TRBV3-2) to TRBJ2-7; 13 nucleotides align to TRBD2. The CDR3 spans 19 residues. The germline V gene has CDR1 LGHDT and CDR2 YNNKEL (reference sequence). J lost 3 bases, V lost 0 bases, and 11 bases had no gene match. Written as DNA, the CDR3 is TGTGCCAGCAGCCAAGAAATGGCCGGACTAGCGGGAGAACACTACGAGCAGTACTTC. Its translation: CASSQEMAGLAGEHYEQYF.

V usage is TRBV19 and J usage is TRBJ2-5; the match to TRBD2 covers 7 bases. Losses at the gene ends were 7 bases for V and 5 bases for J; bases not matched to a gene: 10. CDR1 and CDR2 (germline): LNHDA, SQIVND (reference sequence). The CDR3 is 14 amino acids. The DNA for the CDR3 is TGTGCCAGTACCCCGGGCGGGAGTGAGGAGACCCAGTACTTC. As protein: CASTPGGSEETQYF.

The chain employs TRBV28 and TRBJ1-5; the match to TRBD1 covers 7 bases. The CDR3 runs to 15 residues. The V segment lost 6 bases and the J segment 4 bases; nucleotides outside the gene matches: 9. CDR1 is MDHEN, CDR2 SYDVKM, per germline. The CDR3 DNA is TGTGCCAGCAGGAACAGGGGACAACCGAATCAGCCCCAGCATTTT. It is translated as CASRNRGQPNQPQHF.

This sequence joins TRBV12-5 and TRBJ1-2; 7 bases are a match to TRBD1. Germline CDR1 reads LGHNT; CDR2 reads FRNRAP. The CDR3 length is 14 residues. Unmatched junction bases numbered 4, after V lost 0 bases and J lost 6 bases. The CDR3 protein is CASGLVGGGNGYTF. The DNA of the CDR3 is TGTGCTAGTGGTTTGGTAGGAGGGGGCAATGGCTACACCTTC. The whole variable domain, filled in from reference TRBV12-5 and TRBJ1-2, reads DARVTQTPRHKVTEMGQEVTMRCQPILGHNTVFWYRQTMMQGLELLAYFRNRAPLDDSGMPKDRFSAEMPDATLATLKIQPSEPRDSAVYFCASGLVGGGNGYTFGSGTRLTVV.

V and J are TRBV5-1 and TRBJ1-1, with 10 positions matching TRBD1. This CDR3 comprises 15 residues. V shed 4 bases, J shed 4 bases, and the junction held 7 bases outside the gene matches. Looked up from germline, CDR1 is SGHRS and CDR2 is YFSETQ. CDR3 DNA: TGCGCCAGCAGCATGGGGGACAGGGGAGTCACTGAAGCTTTCTTT. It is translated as CASSMGDRGVTEAFF. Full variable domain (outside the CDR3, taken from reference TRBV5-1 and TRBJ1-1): KAGVTQTPRYLIKTRGQQVTLSCSPISGHRSVSWYQQTPGQGLQFLFEYFSETQRNKGNFPGRFSGRQFSNSRSEMNVSTLELGDSALYLCASSMGDRGVTEAFFGQGTRLTVV.

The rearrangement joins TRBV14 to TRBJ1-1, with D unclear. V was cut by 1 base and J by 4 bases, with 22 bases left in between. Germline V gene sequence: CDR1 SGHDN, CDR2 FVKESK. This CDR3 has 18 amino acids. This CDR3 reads CASSQVATGLGVGTEAFF. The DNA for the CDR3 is TGTGCCAGCAGCCAAGTGGCCACTGGGTTAGGAGTTGGCACTGAAGCTTTCTTT.

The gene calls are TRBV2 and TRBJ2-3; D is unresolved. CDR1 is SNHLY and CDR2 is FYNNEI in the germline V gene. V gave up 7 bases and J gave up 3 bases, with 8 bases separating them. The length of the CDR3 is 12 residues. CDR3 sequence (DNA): TGTGCCAGCACACTGCGAACAGATACGCAGTATTTT. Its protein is CASTLRTDTQYF.

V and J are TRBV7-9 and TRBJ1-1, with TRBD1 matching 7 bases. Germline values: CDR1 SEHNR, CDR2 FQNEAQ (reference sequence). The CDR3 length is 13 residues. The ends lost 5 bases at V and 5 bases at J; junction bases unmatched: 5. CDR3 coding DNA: TGTGCCAGCAGCACAGGGGCGCGGACTGAAGCTTTCTTT. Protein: CASSTGARTEAFF.

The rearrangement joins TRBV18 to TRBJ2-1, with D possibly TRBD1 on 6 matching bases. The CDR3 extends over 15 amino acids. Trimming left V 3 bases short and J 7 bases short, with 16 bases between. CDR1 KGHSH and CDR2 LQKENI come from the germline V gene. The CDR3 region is CASSPDGTPYNEQFF. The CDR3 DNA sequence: TGTGCCAGCTCACCGGACGGGACACCTTATAATGAGCAGTTCTTC.

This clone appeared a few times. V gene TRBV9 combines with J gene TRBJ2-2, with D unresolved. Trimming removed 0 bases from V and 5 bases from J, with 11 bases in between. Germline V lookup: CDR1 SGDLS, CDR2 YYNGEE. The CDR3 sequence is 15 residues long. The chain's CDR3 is CASSVDVFGTGELFF. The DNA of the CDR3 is TGTGCCAGCAGCGTAGACGTGTTCGGTACCGGGGAGCTGTTTTTT.

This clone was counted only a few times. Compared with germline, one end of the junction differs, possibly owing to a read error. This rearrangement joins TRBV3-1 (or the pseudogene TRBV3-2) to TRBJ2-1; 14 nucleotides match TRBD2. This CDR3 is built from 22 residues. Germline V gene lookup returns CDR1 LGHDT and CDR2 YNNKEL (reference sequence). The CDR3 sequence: CASSQGGVPGLAGDGSSNEQFF. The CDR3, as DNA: TGTGCCAGCAGCCAAGGCGGGGTTCCGGGACTAGCGGGAGATGGGTCCTCCAATGAGCAGTTCTTC.

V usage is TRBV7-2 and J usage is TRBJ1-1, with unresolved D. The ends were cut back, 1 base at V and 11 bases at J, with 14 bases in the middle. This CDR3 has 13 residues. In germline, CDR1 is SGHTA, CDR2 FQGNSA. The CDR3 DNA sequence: TGTGCCAGCAGCTTAGAGGGCCAGCGGGATGCTTTCTTT. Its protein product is CASSLEGQRDAFF.

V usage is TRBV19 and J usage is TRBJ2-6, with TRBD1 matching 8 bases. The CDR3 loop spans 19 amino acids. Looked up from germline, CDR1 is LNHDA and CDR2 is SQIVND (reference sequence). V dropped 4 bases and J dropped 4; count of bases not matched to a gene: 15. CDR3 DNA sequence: TGTGCCAGTAGTACCACCAGGGACAGGCCCTTGAGGGGGGCCAACGTCCTGACTTTC. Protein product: CASSTTRDRPLRGANVLTF. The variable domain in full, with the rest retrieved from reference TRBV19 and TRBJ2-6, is DGGITQSPKYLFRKEGQNVTLSCEQNLNHDAMYWYRQDPGQGLRLIYYSQIVNDFQKGDIAEGYSVSREKKESFPLTVTSAQKNPTAFYLCASSTTRDRPLRGANVLTFGAGSRLTVL.

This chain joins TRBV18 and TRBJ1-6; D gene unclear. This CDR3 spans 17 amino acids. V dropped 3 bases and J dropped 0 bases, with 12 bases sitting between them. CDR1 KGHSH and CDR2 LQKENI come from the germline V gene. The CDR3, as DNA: TGTGCCAGCTCACCGTCGTTTCGGGGCTCCTATAATTCACCCCTCCACTTT. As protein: CASSPSFRGSYNSPLHF.

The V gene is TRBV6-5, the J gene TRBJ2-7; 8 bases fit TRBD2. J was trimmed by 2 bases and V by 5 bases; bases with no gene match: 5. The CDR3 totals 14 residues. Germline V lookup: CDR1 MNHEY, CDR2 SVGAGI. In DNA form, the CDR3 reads TGTGCCAGCAGTAACAGCGGGAGAGCCTACGAGCAGTACTTC. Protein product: CASSNSGRAYEQYF.

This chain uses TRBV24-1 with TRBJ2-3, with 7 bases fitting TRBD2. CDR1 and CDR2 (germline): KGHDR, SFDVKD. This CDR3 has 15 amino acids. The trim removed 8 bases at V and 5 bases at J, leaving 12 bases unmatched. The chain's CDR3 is CATTIGGTEEDTQYF. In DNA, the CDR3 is TGTGCCACCACTATCGGGGGGACTGAGGAAGATACGCAGTATTTT.

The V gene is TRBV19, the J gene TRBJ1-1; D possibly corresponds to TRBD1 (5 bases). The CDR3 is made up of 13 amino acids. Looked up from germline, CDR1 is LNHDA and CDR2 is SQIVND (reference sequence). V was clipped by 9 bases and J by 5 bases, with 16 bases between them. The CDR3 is CASLRWEGTEAFF. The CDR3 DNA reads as TGTGCCAGCCTCAGGTGGGAGGGGACTGAAGCTTTCTTT. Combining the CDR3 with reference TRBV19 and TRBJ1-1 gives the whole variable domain DGGITQSPKYLFRKEGQNVTLSCEQNLNHDAMYWYRQDPGQGLRLIYYSQIVNDFQKGDIAEGYSVSREKKESFPLTVTSAQKNPTAFYLCASLRWEGTEAFFGQGTRLTVV.

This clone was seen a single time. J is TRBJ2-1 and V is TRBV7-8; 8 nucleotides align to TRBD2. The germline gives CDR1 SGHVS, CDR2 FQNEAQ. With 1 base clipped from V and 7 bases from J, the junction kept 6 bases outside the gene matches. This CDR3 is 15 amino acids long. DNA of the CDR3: TGTGCCAGCAGCTTAGTAGCGGGGTTAGGGAATGAGCAGTTCTTC. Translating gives CASSLVAGLGNEQFF. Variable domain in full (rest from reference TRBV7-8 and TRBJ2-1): GAGVSQSPRYKVAKRGQDVALRCDPISGHVSLFWYQQALGQGPEFLTYFQNEAQLDKSGLPSDRFFAERPEGSVSTLKIQRTQQEDSAVYLCASSLVAGLGNEQFFGPGTRLTVL.

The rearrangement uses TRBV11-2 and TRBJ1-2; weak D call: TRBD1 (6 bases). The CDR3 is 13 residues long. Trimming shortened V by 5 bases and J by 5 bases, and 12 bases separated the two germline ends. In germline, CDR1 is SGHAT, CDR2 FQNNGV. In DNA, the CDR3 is TGTGCCAGCAGCCCCGGACAGACTTATGGCTACACCTTC. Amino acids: CASSPGQTYGYTF.

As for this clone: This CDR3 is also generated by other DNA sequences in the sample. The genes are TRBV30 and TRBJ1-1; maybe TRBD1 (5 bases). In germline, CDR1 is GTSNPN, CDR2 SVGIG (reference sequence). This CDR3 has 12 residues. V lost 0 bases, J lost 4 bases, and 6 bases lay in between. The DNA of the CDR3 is TGTGCCTGGAGTGTCGGGGGCACTGAAGCTTTCTTT. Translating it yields CAWSVGGTEAFF.

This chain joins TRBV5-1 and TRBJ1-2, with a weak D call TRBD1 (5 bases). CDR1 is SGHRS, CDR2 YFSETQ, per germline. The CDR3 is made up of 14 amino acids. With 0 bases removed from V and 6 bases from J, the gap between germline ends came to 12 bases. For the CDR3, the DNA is TGCGCCAGCAGCTTGGTCGGGGGAGGGGATGGCTACACCTTC. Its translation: CASSLVGGGDGYTF.

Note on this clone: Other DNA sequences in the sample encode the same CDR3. The CDR3 coding sequence is TGTGCCAGCTCACCGGGGACTAGCGGGAGCACAGATACGCAGTATTTT. This encodes CASSPGTSGSTDTQYF. This chain connects TRBV18 to TRBJ2-3; TRBD2 aligns across 12 bases. Germline V lookup: CDR1 KGHSH, CDR2 LQKENI. Trimming removed 3 bases from V and 0 bases from J; junction bases left unmatched: 1. This CDR3 has 16 residues.

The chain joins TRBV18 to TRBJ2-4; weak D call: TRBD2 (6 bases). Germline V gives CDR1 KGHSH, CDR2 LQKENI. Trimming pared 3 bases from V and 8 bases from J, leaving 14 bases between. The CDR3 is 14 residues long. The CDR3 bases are TGTGCCAGCTCACCCCCAGGAGGGGACGACATTCAGTACTTC. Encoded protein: CASSPPGGDDIQYF.

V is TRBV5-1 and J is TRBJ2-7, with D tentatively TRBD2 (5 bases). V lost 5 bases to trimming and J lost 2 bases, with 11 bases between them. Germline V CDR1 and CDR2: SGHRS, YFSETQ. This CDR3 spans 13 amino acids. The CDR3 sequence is CASRLDSAYEQYF. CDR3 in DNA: TGCGCCAGCAGACTGGATAGCGCCTACGAGCAGTACTTC.

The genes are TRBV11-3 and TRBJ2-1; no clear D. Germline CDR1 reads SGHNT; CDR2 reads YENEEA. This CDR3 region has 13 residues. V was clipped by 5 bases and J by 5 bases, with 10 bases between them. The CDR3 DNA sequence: TGTGCCAGCAGCCTAGGAGAGGACAATGAGCAGTTCTTC. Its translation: CASSLGEDNEQFF.